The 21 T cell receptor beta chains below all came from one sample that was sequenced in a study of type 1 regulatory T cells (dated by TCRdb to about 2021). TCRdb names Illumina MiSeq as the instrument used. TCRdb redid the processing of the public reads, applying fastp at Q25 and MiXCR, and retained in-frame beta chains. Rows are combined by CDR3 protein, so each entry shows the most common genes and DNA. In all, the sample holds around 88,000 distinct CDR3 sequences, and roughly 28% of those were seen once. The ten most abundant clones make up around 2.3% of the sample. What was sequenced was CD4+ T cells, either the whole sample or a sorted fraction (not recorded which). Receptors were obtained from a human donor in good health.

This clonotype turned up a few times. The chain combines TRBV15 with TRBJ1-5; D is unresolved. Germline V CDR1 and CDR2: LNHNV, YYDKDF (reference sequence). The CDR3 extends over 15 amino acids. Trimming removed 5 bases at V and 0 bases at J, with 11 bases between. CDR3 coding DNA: TGTGCCACCAGCCCCGGCCCGGCTAGCAATCAGCCCCAGCATTTT. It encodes CATSPGPASNQPQHF. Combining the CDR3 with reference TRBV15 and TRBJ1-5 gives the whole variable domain DAMVIQNPRYQVTQFGKPVTLSCSQTLNHNVMYWYQQKSSQAPKLLFHYYDKDFNNEADTPDNFQSRRPNTSFCFLDIRSPGLGDTAMYLCATSPGPASNQPQHFGDGTRLSIL.

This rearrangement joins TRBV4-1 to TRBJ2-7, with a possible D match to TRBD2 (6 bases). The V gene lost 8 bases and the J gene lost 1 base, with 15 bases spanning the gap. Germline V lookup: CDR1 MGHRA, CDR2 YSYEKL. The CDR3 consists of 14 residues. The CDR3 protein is CASGRTGTSYEQYF. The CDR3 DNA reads TGCGCCAGCGGAAGGACCGGGACTTCCTACGAGCAGTACTTC.

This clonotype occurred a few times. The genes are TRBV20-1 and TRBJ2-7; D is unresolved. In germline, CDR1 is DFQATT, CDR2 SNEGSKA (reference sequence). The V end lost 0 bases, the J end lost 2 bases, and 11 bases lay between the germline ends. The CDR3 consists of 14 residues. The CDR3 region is CSARDAGSAYEQYF. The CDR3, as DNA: TGCAGTGCTAGAGATGCTGGGTCCGCCTACGAGCAGTACTTC.

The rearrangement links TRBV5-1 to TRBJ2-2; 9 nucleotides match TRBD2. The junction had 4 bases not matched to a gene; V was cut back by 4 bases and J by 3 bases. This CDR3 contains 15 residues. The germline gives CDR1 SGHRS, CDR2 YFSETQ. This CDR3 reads CASSRTSAHTGELFF. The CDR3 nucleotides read TGCGCCAGCAGCCGGACTAGCGCCCACACCGGGGAGCTGTTTTTT.

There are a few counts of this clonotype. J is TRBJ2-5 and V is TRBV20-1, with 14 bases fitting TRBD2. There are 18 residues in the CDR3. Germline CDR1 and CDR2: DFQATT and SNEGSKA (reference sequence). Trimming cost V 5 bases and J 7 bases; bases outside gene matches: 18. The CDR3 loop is CSAQKAGLAGGLVGTQYF. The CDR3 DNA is TGCAGTGCTCAGAAAGCTGGACTAGCGGGAGGCCTGGTTGGGACCCAGTACTTC.

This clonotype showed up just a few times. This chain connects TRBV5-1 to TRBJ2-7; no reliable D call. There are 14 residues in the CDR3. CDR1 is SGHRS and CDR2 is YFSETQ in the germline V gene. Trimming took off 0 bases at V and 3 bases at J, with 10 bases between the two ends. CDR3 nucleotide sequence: TGCGCCAGCAGCTTGGAGGACCCTCTCTACGAGCAGTACTTC. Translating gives CASSLEDPLYEQYF.

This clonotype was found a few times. Written as DNA, the CDR3 is TGTGCCAGCGTTATGGCGGGAGGGCCCCACGAGCAGTACTTC. This translates into CASVMAGGPHEQYF. The chain carries TRBV13 and TRBJ2-7, with 9 bases matching TRBD2. The CDR3 is 14 residues long. CDR1 PRHDT and CDR2 FYEKMQ come from the germline V gene (reference sequence). The ends lost 8 bases at V and 5 bases at J; junction bases unmatched: 10.

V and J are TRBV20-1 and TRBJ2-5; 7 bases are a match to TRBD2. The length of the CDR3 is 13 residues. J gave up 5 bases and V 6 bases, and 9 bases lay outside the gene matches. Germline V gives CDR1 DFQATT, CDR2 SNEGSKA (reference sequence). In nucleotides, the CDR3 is TGCAGTGCCCGCAGGCGGGAGCCTGAGACCCAGTACTTC. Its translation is CSARRREPETQYF.

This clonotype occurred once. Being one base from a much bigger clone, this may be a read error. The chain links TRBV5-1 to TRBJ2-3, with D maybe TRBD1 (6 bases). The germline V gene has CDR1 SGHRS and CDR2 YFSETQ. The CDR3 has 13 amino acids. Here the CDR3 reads CASNAMGADMQYF. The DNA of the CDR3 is TGCGCCAGCAACGCCATGGGGGCAGATATGCAGTATTTT.

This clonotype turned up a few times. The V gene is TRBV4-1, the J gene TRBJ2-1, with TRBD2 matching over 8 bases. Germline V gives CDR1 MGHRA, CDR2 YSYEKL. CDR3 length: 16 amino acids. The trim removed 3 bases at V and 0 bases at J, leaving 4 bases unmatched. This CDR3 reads CASSHQSGSSYNEQFF. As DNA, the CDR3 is TGCGCCAGCAGCCACCAGAGCGGGAGCTCCTACAATGAGCAGTTCTTC.

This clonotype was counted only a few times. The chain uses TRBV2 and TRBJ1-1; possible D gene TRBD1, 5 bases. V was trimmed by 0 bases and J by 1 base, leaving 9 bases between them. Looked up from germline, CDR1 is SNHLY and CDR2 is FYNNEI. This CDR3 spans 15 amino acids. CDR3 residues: CASSEARGENTEAFF. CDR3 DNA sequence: TGTGCCAGCAGTGAAGCGCGAGGGGAGAACACTGAAGCTTTCTTT. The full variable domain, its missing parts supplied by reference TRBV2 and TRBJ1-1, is EPEVTQTPSHQVTQMGQEVILRCVPISNHLYFYWYRQILGQKVEFLVSFYNNEISEKSEIFDDQFSVERPDGSNFTLKIRSTKLEDSAMYFCASSEARGENTEAFFGQGTRLTVV.

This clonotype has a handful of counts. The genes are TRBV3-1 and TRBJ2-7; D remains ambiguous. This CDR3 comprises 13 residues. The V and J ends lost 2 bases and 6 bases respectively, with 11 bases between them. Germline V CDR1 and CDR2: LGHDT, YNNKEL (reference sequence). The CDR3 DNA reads TGTGCCAGCAGCCAATCCGTAGCTGGCGAGCAGTACTTC. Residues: CASSQSVAGEQYF.

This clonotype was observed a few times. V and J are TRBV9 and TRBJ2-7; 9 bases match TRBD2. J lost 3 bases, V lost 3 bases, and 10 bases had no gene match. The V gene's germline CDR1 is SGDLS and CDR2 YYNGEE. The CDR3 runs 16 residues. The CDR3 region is CASSEFSAGGVYEQYF. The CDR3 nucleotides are TGTGCCAGCAGCGAGTTTTCGGCGGGAGGGGTCTACGAGCAGTACTTC.

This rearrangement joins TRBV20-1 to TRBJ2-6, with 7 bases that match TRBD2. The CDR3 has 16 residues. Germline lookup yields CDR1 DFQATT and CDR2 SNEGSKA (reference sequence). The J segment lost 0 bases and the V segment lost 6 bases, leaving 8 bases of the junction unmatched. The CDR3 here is CSARPGEGSGANVLTF. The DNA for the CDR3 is TGCAGTGCCAGACCCGGGGAGGGCTCTGGGGCCAACGTCCTGACTTTC.

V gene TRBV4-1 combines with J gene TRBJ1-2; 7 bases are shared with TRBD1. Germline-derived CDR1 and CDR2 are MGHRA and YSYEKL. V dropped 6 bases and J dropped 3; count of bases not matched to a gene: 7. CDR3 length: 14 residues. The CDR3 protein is CASRLLGGDYGYTF. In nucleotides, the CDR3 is TGCGCCAGCAGACTTCTAGGGGGCGACTATGGCTACACCTTC.

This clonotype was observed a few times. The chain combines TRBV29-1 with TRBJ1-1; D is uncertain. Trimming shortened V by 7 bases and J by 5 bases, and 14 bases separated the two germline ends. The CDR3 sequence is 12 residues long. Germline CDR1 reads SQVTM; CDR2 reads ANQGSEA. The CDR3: CSAALGITEAFF. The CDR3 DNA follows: TGCAGCGCCGCTCTCGGGATTACTGAAGCTTTCTTT.

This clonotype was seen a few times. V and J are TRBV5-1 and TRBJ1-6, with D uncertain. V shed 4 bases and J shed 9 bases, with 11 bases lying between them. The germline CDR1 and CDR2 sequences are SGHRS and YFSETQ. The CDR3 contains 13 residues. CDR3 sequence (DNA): TGCGCCAGCAGCCCCCGAGGACCTTCACCCCTCCACTTT. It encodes CASSPRGPSPLHF.

Here the CDR3 DNA reads TGTGCCAGCAGCACGCCCGCAGGGTCATCTGAAGCTTTCTTT. This gives the protein CASSTPAGSSEAFF. The chain uses TRBV5-6 and TRBJ1-1; D perhaps matches TRBD1 (5 bases). Deletions cut 4 bases from V and 6 bases from J, with 16 bases between. The CDR3 extends over 14 amino acids. The germline V gene has CDR1 SGHDT and CDR2 YYEEEE.

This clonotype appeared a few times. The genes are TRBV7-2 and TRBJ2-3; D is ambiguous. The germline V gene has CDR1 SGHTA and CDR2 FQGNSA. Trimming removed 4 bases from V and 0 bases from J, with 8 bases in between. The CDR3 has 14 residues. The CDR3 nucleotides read TGTGCCAGCAGCTCCTATACAAGCACAGATACGCAGTATTTT. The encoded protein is CASSSYTSTDTQYF.

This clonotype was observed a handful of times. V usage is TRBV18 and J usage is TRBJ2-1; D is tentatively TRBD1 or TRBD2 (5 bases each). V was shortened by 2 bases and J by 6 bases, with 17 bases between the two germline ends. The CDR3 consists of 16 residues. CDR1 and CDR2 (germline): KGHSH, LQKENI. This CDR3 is CASSPMTGTAGNEQFF. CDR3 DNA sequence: TGTGCCAGCTCACCAATGACCGGGACCGCGGGCAATGAGCAGTTCTTC. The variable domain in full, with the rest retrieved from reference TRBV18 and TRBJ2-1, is NAGVMQNPRHLVRRRGQEARLRCSPMKGHSHVYWYRQLPEEGLKFMVYLQKENIIDESGMPKERFSAEFPKEGPSILRIQQVVRGDSAAYFCASSPMTGTAGNEQFFGPGTRLTVL.

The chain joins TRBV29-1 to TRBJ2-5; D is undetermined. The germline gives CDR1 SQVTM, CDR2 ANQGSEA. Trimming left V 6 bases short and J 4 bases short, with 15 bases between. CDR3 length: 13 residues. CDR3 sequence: CSVDFSLRETQYF. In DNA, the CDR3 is TGCAGCGTCGACTTCTCACTAAGAGAGACCCAGTACTTC.